These T cell receptor beta chains were read from a single sample in a study of identical twins. TCRdb used MiXCR to reprocess the 5' RACE reads, holding one entry per CDR3 protein. This table has approximately 700,000 distinct CDR3 sequences, around 6% appearing once. The sequencing input was naive T cells sorted from blood. All receptors derive from a man aged 18 to 29 in good health. The CDR3 runs from the conserved cysteine through the conserved F or W. A D gene is named only where the DNA matches it firmly. Part of the rows lack a size; the others show once, few, many or a class for expanded clones.

j_call	clone_size	cdr3_length	d_call	v_call	cdr3_aa	cdr3_nt
TRBJ2-3	few	14	.	TRBV7-3	CASSSPGESDTQYF	TGTGCCAGCAGCTCTCCGGGCGAATCAGATACGCAGTATTTT
TRBJ2-2	many	12	.	TRBV29-1	CSVDGNTGELFF	TGCAGCGTTGATGGGAACACCGGGGAGCTGTTTTTT
TRBJ2-1	many	13	.	TRBV6-2/TRBV6-3	CATHRPTYNEQFF	TGTGCCACCCACCGACCGACGTACAATGAGCAGTTCTTC
TRBJ1-1	.	15	.	TRBV2	CASSEAEGYSTEAFF	TGTGCCAGCAGTGAAGCGGAGGGCTATTCCACTGAAGCTTTCTTT
TRBJ2-3	many	13	.	TRBV12-5	CASGSGVGDTQYF	TGTGCTAGTGGGTCGGGAGTCGGGGATACGCAGTATTTT
TRBJ2-1	many	14	.	TRBV9	CASSIGPRGNEQFF	TGTGCCAGCAGCATCGGACCGAGGGGCAATGAGCAGTTCTTC
TRBJ2-7	many	13	TRBD1	TRBV18	CASSHGQGYEQYF	TGTGCCAGCTCACACGGACAGGGTTACGAGCAGTACTTC
TRBJ2-3	many	16	.	TRBV11-2	CASSLRMDLTTDTQYF	TGTGCCAGCAGCTTGAGGATGGACCTGACTACGGATACGCAGTATTTT
TRBJ1-4	many	14	.	TRBV12-3/TRBV12-4	CASSPAATNEKLFF	TGTGCCAGCAGCCCGGCTGCAACTAATGAAAAACTGTTTTTT
TRBJ1-2	few	15	.	TRBV4-2	CASSQEKDQRRGYTF	TGTGCCAGCAGCCAAGAGAAGGACCAAAGACGGGGCTACACCTTC
TRBJ1-1	few	15	.	TRBV10-2	CASFGGRVMGTEAFF	TGCGCCAGCTTCGGGGGCAGGGTAATGGGCACTGAAGCTTTCTTT
TRBJ2-1	.	16	TRBD1	TRBV7-9	CASSSPDRGGNNEQFF	TGTGCCAGCAGCTCGCCGGACAGGGGCGGCAACAATGAGCAGTTCTTC
TRBJ2-7	.	16	TRBD2	TRBV7-6	CASSATTSAGSYEQYF	TGTGCCAGCAGCGCAACCACTAGCGCGGGCTCCTACGAGCAGTACTTC
TRBJ1-2	many	14	.	TRBV15	CATSNTGEIYGYTF	TGTGCCACCAGCAATACAGGAGAAATCTATGGCTACACCTTC
TRBJ1-5	many	15	.	TRBV10-3	CAISDGREGNQPQHF	TGTGCCATCAGTGACGGCAGAGAAGGCAATCAGCCCCAGCATTTT
TRBJ2-1	many	16	.	TRBV5-1	CASSLAPGGDYNEQFF	TGCGCCAGCAGCTTGGCCCCAGGAGGGGACTACAATGAGCAGTTCTTC
TRBJ2-1	few	13	TRBD2	TRBV28	CASSSGGGYEQFF	TGTGCCAGCAGTTCGGGCGGGGGGTATGAGCAGTTCTTC
TRBJ2-2	many	13	.	TRBV10-3	CAISDQNTGELFF	TGTGCCATCAGTGACCAGAACACCGGGGAGCTGTTTTTT
TRBJ2-2	.	15	.	TRBV20-1	CSARDVRGNTGELFF	TGCAGTGCTAGAGATGTACGGGGAAACACCGGGGAGCTGTTTTTT
TRBJ2-1	many	15	.	TRBV5-1	CASSRQLTTYNEQFF	TGCGCCAGCAGTCGACAACTTACCACCTACAATGAGCAGTTCTTC
TRBJ2-3	many	16	TRBD2	TRBV20-1	CSATSGSGSATDTQYF	TGCAGCGCGACGTCGGGGAGCGGGAGTGCGACAGATACGCAGTATTTT
TRBJ1-1	.	15	.	TRBV6-2/TRBV6-3	CASSYPQGLNTEAFF	TGTGCCAGCAGTTACCCCCAGGGACTGAACACTGAAGCTTTCTTT
TRBJ2-1	.	15	TRBD2	TRBV12-3/TRBV12-4	CASSLWRETHNEQFF	TGTGCCAGCAGTTTGTGGCGGGAGACCCACAATGAGCAGTTCTTC
TRBJ2-1	many	14	.	TRBV20-1	CSARGGGTYNEQFF	TGCAGTGCTAGAGGAGGCGGAACCTACAATGAGCAGTTCTTC
TRBJ2-1	.	15	TRBD2	TRBV24-1	CATSEPGLADDEQFF	TGTGCCACCAGTGAGCCGGGACTAGCGGACGATGAGCAGTTCTTC
TRBJ2-5	few	15	.	TRBV5-4	CASIRDRGREETQYF	TGTGCCAGCATCCGAGATAGGGGTCGAGAAGAGACCCAGTACTTC
TRBJ2-5	.	14	.	TRBV29-1	CSVGTANLQETQYF	TGCAGCGTTGGTACAGCCAACCTCCAAGAGACCCAGTACTTC
TRBJ1-1	.	14	.	TRBV12-5	CASGLPAPGPEAFF	TGTGCTAGTGGTTTGCCCGCGCCGGGGCCAGAAGCTTTCTTT
TRBJ2-4	.	12	TRBD1	TRBV20-1	CSARDRRGTTYF	TGCAGTGCTAGAGATCGCAGGGGGACCACCTACTTC
TRBJ1-2	many	14	.	TRBV12-3/TRBV12-4	CASSFEPIGYGYTF	TGTGCCAGCAGTTTCGAACCCATAGGGTATGGCTACACCTTC
TRBJ2-5	few	13	.	TRBV10-3	CAIGTGTGETQYF	TGTGCCATCGGTACAGGGACCGGAGAGACCCAGTACTTC
TRBJ2-1	.	14	.	TRBV29-1	CSVSEMGGLDEQFF	TGCAGCGTTTCGGAAATGGGGGGGCTAGATGAGCAGTTCTTC
TRBJ1-1	many	13	TRBD1	TRBV9	CASSADRATEAFF	TGTGCCAGCAGCGCCGACAGGGCCACTGAAGCTTTCTTT
TRBJ2-7	many	14	.	TRBV7-2	CASSLLGPVHEQYF	TGTGCCAGCAGCTTGTTAGGGCCGGTCCACGAGCAGTACTTC
TRBJ2-7	many	15	.	TRBV4-3	CASSQGLSLSYEQYF	TGCGCCAGCAGCCAAGGTCTTAGCCTCTCCTACGAGCAGTACTTC
TRBJ1-4	few	13	.	TRBV30	CAWSLMRREKLFF	TGTGCCTGGAGTCTAATGAGGCGAGAAAAACTGTTTTTT
TRBJ1-1	few	18	.	TRBV14	CASSQVRGVINRNTEAFF	TGTGCCAGCAGCCAAGTACGGGGGGTAATCAATAGGAACACTGAAGCTTTCTTT
TRBJ2-5	.	15	.	TRBV7-9	CARSLGTGSQETQYF	TGTGCCAGGAGCTTAGGTACAGGGTCACAAGAGACCCAGTACTTC
TRBJ2-5	.	17	.	TRBV5-1	CASSLAKQERFQETQYF	TGCGCCAGCAGCTTGGCCAAACAGGAGAGGTTTCAAGAGACCCAGTACTTC
TRBJ1-1	many	15	.	TRBV29-1	CSVGRTDTGYTEAFF	TGCAGCGTTGGTCGCACGGATACGGGTTACACTGAAGCTTTCTTT
TRBJ2-5	many	15	TRBD2	TRBV12-3/TRBV12-4	CASSLLAGGPVPQYF	TGTGCCAGCAGTTTGCTAGCGGGAGGGCCCGTTCCCCAGTACTTC
TRBJ2-7	few	14	.	TRBV15	CATSRATGFEEQYF	TGTGCCACCAGCAGAGCCACAGGGTTCGAGGAGCAGTACTTC
TRBJ2-7	many	13	.	TRBV29-1	CSVRALLSYEQYF	TGCAGCGTCCGGGCCCTACTCTCCTACGAGCAGTACTTC
TRBJ2-1	many	15	.	TRBV20-1	CSARADGSSYNEQFF	TGCAGTGCTAGAGCGGACGGGAGCTCCTACAATGAGCAGTTCTTC
TRBJ1-6	many	13	.	TRBV25-1	CASKAARHSPLHF	TGTGCCAGCAAGGCAGCTAGACATTCACCCCTCCACTTT
TRBJ2-3	many	13	.	TRBV20-1	CSAAETSTDTQYF	TGCAGTGCTGCTGAGACTAGCACAGATACGCAGTATTTT
TRBJ2-2	.	13	.	TRBV3-1	CTSSLGTTGELFF	TGTACCAGCAGCCTCGGGACGACCGGGGAGCTGTTTTTT
TRBJ2-1	.	13	.	TRBV18	CASSRDRHNEQFF	TGTGCCAGCTCTCGAGACAGGCACAATGAGCAGTTCTTC
TRBJ2-5	few	13	.	TRBV12-3/TRBV12-4	CASSLAPIETQYF	TGTGCCAGCAGTTTAGCCCCGATCGAGACCCAGTACTTC
TRBJ1-5	many	14	.	TRBV12-3/TRBV12-4	CASSIRDGSQPQHF	TGTGCCAGCAGCATCCGGGACGGCTCGCAGCCCCAGCATTTT
TRBJ2-1	few	16	TRBD2	TRBV3-1	CASSDGLAGGYNEQFF	TGTGCCAGCAGTGACGGACTAGCGGGAGGGTACAATGAGCAGTTCTTC
TRBJ2-5	few	14	.	TRBV7-9	CASSQNRDGETQYF	TGTGCCAGCAGCCAAAACAGGGATGGGGAGACCCAGTACTTC
TRBJ2-1	.	17	.	TRBV27	CASSLSPGHFGYNEQFF	TGTGCCAGCAGTTTATCCCCGGGGCATTTTGGGTACAATGAGCAGTTCTTC
TRBJ2-3	many	14	TRBD2	TRBV20-1	CSASLAALLNTQYF	TGCAGTGCTAGCCTAGCGGCCCTCCTAAATACGCAGTATTTT
TRBJ1-5	few	15	.	TRBV12-3/TRBV12-4	CASSPPQNRAQPQHF	TGTGCCAGCAGTCCCCCTCAGAACAGGGCCCAGCCCCAGCATTTT
TRBJ2-3	many	13	.	TRBV10-3	CAIRERGTDTQYF	TGTGCCATCCGGGAAAGGGGCACAGATACGCAGTATTTT
TRBJ2-2	many	15	.	TRBV20-1	CSARGPMSDGGELFF	TGCAGTGCTAGAGGCCCGATGAGCGATGGCGGGGAGCTGTTTTTT